Shown below are 7 T cell receptor beta chains from a single sample sequenced in a study of blood T cell repertoires in COVID-19. This table comes from immunoSEQ multiplex PCR, and its TCRdb copy is limited to in-frame clones, with some not included. The data show roughly 160,000 clones, approximately 80% seen once. Sequenced input: peripheral blood. These receptors originate from a woman in her fifties or sixties with acute or convalescent COVID-19.

This clone has only a few counts. This chain joins TRBV5-1 and TRBJ2-7; 7 nucleotides match TRBD1. Trimming took 5 bases from V and 0 from J; bases not matched to a gene: 11. From germline, CDR1 is SGHRS and CDR2 YFSETQ. The CDR3 consists of 16 residues. For the CDR3, the DNA is TGCGCCAGCAGACGACAGGGACCCTCCTCCTCCTACGAGCAGTACTTC. Encoded protein: CASRRQGPSSSYEQYF.

The chain uses TRBV4-2 and TRBJ1-3, with a tentative D call TRBD1 (6 bases). This CDR3 is built from 18 residues. Germline loops: CDR1 LGHNA, CDR2 YNFKEQ. Trimming took off 0 bases at V and 0 bases at J, with 15 bases between the two ends. This chain's CDR3 is CASSQDGDTTLSGNTIYF. The CDR3 DNA sequence: TGTGCCAGCAGCCAAGATGGGGACACAACCCTCTCTGGAAACACCATATATTTT.

The V gene is TRBV3-1 (or the pseudogene TRBV3-2), the J gene TRBJ1-3; D possibly corresponds to TRBD1 (5 bases). V lost 1 base to trimming and J lost 0 bases, with 10 bases between them. The V gene's germline CDR1 is LGHDT and CDR2 YNNKEL (reference sequence). CDR3 size: 16 residues. In DNA, the CDR3 is TGTGCCAGCAGCCAAGCCGACAGCTACTCTGGAAACACCATATATTTT. It is translated as CASSQADSYSGNTIYF.

This clone was recorded only once. The genes are TRBV24-1 and TRBJ2-5; 9 positions match TRBD1. This CDR3 region has 15 residues. CDR1 KGHDR and CDR2 SFDVKD come from the germline V gene. With 5 bases clipped from V and 3 bases from J, the junction kept 6 bases outside the gene matches. Here the CDR3 DNA reads TGTGCCACCAGTGGCCCGGGACAGGGAAAAGAGACCCAGTACTTC. Amino acids: CATSGPGQGKETQYF.

This chain connects TRBV7-9 to TRBJ2-7; D call uncertain. Germline CDR1 reads SEHNR; CDR2 reads FQNEAQ (reference sequence). Deletions cut 5 bases from V and 0 bases from J, with 11 bases between. CDR3 size: 14 residues. CDR3 in DNA: TGTGCCAGCAGCGTAGGCTATTCCTCCTACGAGCAGTACTTC. This sequence encodes CASSVGYSSYEQYF.

The rearrangement uses TRBV5-1 and TRBJ1-1, with D tentatively TRBD1 (5 bases). CDR3 size: 17 residues. Trimming stripped 2 bases from V and 1 base from J, with 18 bases between. Germline V gene lookup returns CDR1 SGHRS and CDR2 YFSETQ. CDR3 in amino acids: CASSFHTLRGTNTEAFF. CDR3 DNA: TGCGCCAGCAGCTTCCATACCCTGCGGGGGACGAACACTGAAGCTTTCTTT.

The chain links TRBV2 to TRBJ1-5; 8 bases line up with TRBD1. Germline V gives CDR1 SNHLY, CDR2 FYNNEI. J lost 1 base, V lost 6 bases, and 5 bases had no gene match. This CDR3 has 15 residues. CDR3: CASSLDRGSNQPQHF. For the CDR3, the DNA is TGTGCCAGCAGCCTAGACAGGGGCAGCAATCAGCCCCAGCATTTT.